Presented here are 26 T cell receptor beta chains from one specimen sequenced in a study of CD8 T cells in Susac syndrome. RNA, at roughly 0.45 to 1 ug, was reverse transcribed with random hexamers. TCRdb independently ran MiXCR on the immunoSEQ multiplex PCR reads; one entry per CDR3 protein. Among some 450,000 distinct CDR3 sequences, around 83% were seen once, and the ten largest hold approximately 0.12%. Sequenced material: CD8+ T cells from PBMCs. The receptors here all came from a human donor with multiple sclerosis.

The CDR3 DNA reads TGTGCCAGCAGTTCTTGGGGGATTTACAATGAGCAGTTCTTC. Translation gives CASSSWGIYNEQFF. The J gene is TRBJ2-1, the V gene TRBV28; D tentatively fits TRBD1 or TRBD2 (5 bases each). Germline V CDR1 and CDR2: MDHEN, SYDVKM. The CDR3 runs to 14 residues. Trimming pared 4 bases from V and 4 bases from J, leaving 11 bases between.

The chain is built from TRBV30 and TRBJ1-5, with a possible D match to TRBD1 (6 bases). Germline V gene lookup returns CDR1 GTSNPN and CDR2 SVGIG (reference sequence). V dropped 0 bases and J dropped 6 bases, with 15 bases sitting between them. This CDR3 is 15 amino acids long. DNA for the CDR3: TGTGCCTGGAGTGTACACAGGGACTTTGGTCAGCCCCAGCATTTT. Amino acid sequence: CAWSVHRDFGQPQHF.

The rearrangement links TRBV12-5 to TRBJ1-5, with a tentative D call TRBD1 (6 bases). CDR1 and CDR2 (germline): LGHNT, FRNRAP. The CDR3 spans 14 residues. V was clipped by 11 bases and J by 2 bases, with 16 bases between them. CDR3 amino acids: CACSTGVGNQPQHF. CDR3 nucleotide sequence: TGTGCTTGCTCGACAGGAGTAGGCAATCAGCCCCAGCATTTT.

The chain has TRBV12-3 or TRBV12-4 and TRBJ2-7, with 9 bases aligning to TRBD1. This CDR3 is 18 amino acids long. Trimming took 2 bases from V and 0 from J; bases not matched to a gene: 11. In DNA, the CDR3 is TGTGCCAGCAGTTTAAATGTGGACAGGGGTCGGAGCTCCTACGAGCAGTACTTC. Translation: CASSLNVDRGRSSYEQYF.

J is TRBJ2-2 and V is TRBV30, with TRBD1 matching over 8 bases. V shed 1 base and J 3 bases; nucleotides not matched to a gene: 10. The CDR3 contains 17 residues. Germline values: CDR1 GTSNPN, CDR2 SVGIG (reference sequence). The CDR3 region has the DNA TGTGCCTGGAGTGCGGCGACAGGGGCCCTCGACACCGGGGAGCTGTTTTTT. Its protein is CAWSAATGALDTGELFF.

The chain uses TRBV10-3 and TRBJ2-7; TRBD2 is a possible D gene (6 bases). The CDR3 length is 14 residues. In germline, CDR1 is ENHRY, CDR2 SYGVKD. The V gene lost 3 bases and the J gene lost 3 bases, with 12 bases spanning the gap. The CDR3: CAISESGENYEQYF. The CDR3 coding sequence is TGTGCCATCAGTGAATCGGGGGAGAACTACGAGCAGTACTTC.

This chain uses TRBV30 with TRBJ1-1; D is ambiguous. The V gene lost 1 base and the J gene lost 10 bases, with 10 bases spanning the gap. CDR3 length equals 11 residues. The germline V gene encodes CDR1 GTSNPN and CDR2 SVGIG (reference sequence). CDR3 in DNA: TGTGCCTGGAGTGACTCTTTGTTAGCTTTCTTT. Translation gives CAWSDSLLAFF.

The V and J genes are TRBV7-9 and TRBJ2-7; 10 nucleotides line up with TRBD2. The junction had 8 bases not matched to a gene; V was cut back by 4 bases and J by 5 bases. Germline V gene lookup returns CDR1 SEHNR and CDR2 FQNEAQ (reference sequence). The CDR3 is 15 amino acids. The CDR3 DNA is TGTGCCAGCAGCTCAGGGGCTAGCGGGAGAGACGAGCAGTACTTC. Translated, it gives CASSSGASGRDEQYF.

The chain has TRBV4-1 and TRBJ2-7; weak D call: TRBD2 (5 bases). The CDR3 loop spans 16 amino acids. Trimming took off 4 bases at V and 2 bases at J, with 18 bases between the two ends. From germline, CDR1 is MGHRA and CDR2 YSYEKL. CDR3 loop: CASSPSGTLGTYEQYF. For the CDR3, the DNA is TGCGCCAGCAGCCCCAGCGGCACATTGGGAACCTACGAGCAGTACTTC.

V gene TRBV30 combines with J gene TRBJ2-2; 11 nucleotides match TRBD1. The germline V gene has CDR1 GTSNPN and CDR2 SVGIG (reference sequence). This CDR3 contains 15 residues. J was trimmed by 3 bases and V by 3 bases; bases with no gene match: 3. The CDR3 DNA reads as TGTGCCTGGAGGCGGACAGGGGGCGACACCGGGGAGCTGTTTTTT. Translation gives CAWRRTGGDTGELFF.

This clonotype has just one count. Here the CDR3 DNA reads TGTGCCAGCAGTAGTCCTCGGGACTATTACAATGAGCAGTTCTTC. This encodes CASSSPRDYYNEQFF. The J gene is TRBJ2-1, the V gene TRBV28, with 7 bases matching TRBD2. This CDR3 comprises 15 residues. V shed 5 bases and J 4 bases; nucleotides not matched to a gene: 8. Germline CDR1 and CDR2: MDHEN and SYDVKM.

This clonotype has a single count. This rearrangement joins TRBV7-9 to TRBJ1-5, with TRBD1 as a possible D gene (6 bases). Germline-derived CDR1 and CDR2 are SEHNR and FQNEAQ (reference sequence). The CDR3 spans 14 residues. V shed 10 bases and J shed 2 bases, with 15 bases lying between them. CDR3 nucleotides: TGTGCCACCGACGTACAGGGAGGCAATCAGCCCCAGCATTTT. This translates into CATDVQGGNQPQHF.

This chain links TRBV12-5 with TRBJ1-2; D is unclear. The CDR3 contains 15 residues. In germline, CDR1 is LGHNT, CDR2 FRNRAP. The germline V and J ends were trimmed by 5 bases and 3 bases, with 16 bases remaining between them. CDR3 bases: TGTGCTAGTGGTCTCTCTCCCGGTAAGGACTATGGCTACACCTTC. This encodes CASGLSPGKDYGYTF.

The chain recombines TRBV5-1 with TRBJ2-7, with TRBD1 matching 8 bases. CDR3 length: 18 residues. Trimming took 2 bases from V and 0 from J; bases not matched to a gene: 13. Germline CDR1 SGHRS, CDR2 YFSETQ. Written as DNA, the CDR3 is TGCGCCAGCAGCTTCGAGACAGGGGCCGCCTTTCTCTCCTACGAGCAGTACTTC. This encodes CASSFETGAAFLSYEQYF.

The rearrangement uses TRBV13 and TRBJ2-7, with D possibly TRBD2 on 6 matching bases. Germline CDR1 reads PRHDT; CDR2 reads FYEKMQ (reference sequence). V was clipped by 5 bases and J by 1 base, with 12 bases between them. CDR3 length equals 14 residues. This CDR3 reads CASSLFGTSYEQYF. The CDR3 DNA sequence: TGTGCCAGCAGCCTCTTCGGGACTTCCTACGAGCAGTACTTC. Full variable domain (rest looked up from reference TRBV13 and TRBJ2-7): AAGVIQSPRHLIKEKRETATLKCYPIPRHDTVYWYQQGPGQDPQFLISFYEKMQSDKGSIPDRFSAQQFSDYHSELNMSSLELGDSALYFCASSLFGTSYEQYFGPGTRLTVT.

The chain recombines TRBV12-5 with TRBJ1-5; 7 positions match TRBD1. This CDR3 comprises 14 residues. Looked up from germline, CDR1 is LGHNT and CDR2 is FRNRAP. Unmatched junction bases numbered 7, after V lost 11 bases and J lost 0 bases. The DNA for the CDR3 is TGTGCTCCCTCGGGACAGTATAGCAATCAGCCCCAGCATTTT. It specifies CAPSGQYSNQPQHF.

The rearrangement uses TRBV27 and TRBJ2-1; 10 nucleotides align to TRBD2. This CDR3 spans 15 amino acids. Per germline, CDR1 MNHEY and CDR2 SMNVEV (reference sequence). The V segment lost 10 bases and the J segment 12 bases; nucleotides outside the gene matches: 18. Here the CDR3 DNA reads TGTGCCACCCAATCTAGGCTAGCGGGGGCCGGGGGGCAGTTCTTC. It specifies CATQSRLAGAGGQFF.

The gene calls are TRBV3-1 and TRBJ2-1; 11 bases line up with TRBD2. The CDR3 covers 17 residues. From germline, CDR1 is LGHDT and CDR2 YNNKEL (reference sequence). V was pared by 0 bases and J by 3 bases, with 4 bases of the junction left unmatched. CDR3 in amino acids: CASSQDSTSGIYNEQFF. The CDR3 bases are TGTGCCAGCAGCCAAGATTCGACTAGCGGGATCTACAATGAGCAGTTCTTC.

This clonotype came up a few times. The chain carries TRBV28 and TRBJ2-7; D is possibly TRBD1 or TRBD2 (5 bases each). The V end lost 8 bases, the J end lost 6 bases, and 20 bases lay between the germline ends. The germline gives CDR1 MDHEN, CDR2 SYDVKM. The CDR3 totals 14 residues. CDR3 region: CASRIPGTVGEQYF. Written as DNA, the CDR3 is TGTGCCAGCCGTATCCCGGGGACGGTGGGCGAGCAGTACTTC.

The genes are TRBV29-1 and TRBJ1-1; D remains ambiguous. V was cut by 0 bases and J by 11 bases, with 10 bases left in between. Germline V gene sequence: CDR1 SQVTM, CDR2 ANQGSEA. The CDR3 consists of 11 residues. The CDR3 nucleotides are TGCAGCGTTGAAGACAAGGCATGGGCTTTCTTT. The encoded protein is CSVEDKAWAFF.

V is TRBV6-5 and J is TRBJ2-3; 8 nucleotides line up with TRBD1. V dropped 2 bases and J dropped 5; count of bases not matched to a gene: 6. The CDR3 is 15 amino acids. Germline V gene sequence: CDR1 MNHEY, CDR2 SVGAGI. This CDR3 is CASSYNQGAGDTQYF. CDR3 bases: TGTGCCAGCAGTTACAATCAGGGGGCGGGAGATACGCAGTATTTT.

This chain connects TRBV2 to TRBJ2-2; 9 nucleotides align to TRBD1. Trimming took 6 bases from V and 1 from J; bases not matched to a gene: 9. The CDR3 totals 17 residues. Germline-derived CDR1 and CDR2 are SNHLY and FYNNEI. Written as DNA, the CDR3 is TGTGCCAGCAGGTCAAGGCTGGGACAGGGGAACACCGGGGAGCTGTTTTTT. Protein sequence: CASRSRLGQGNTGELFF.

The chain links TRBV3-1 to TRBJ2-1; tentatively, D is TRBD2 (5 bases). The germline CDR1 and CDR2 sequences are LGHDT and YNNKEL (reference sequence). The V end lost 4 bases, the J end lost 0 bases, and 16 bases lay between the germline ends. This CDR3 has 17 amino acids. The CDR3 DNA sequence: TGTGCCAGCAGCCGTGGAGGTCAGTTGGGCTCCTACAATGAGCAGTTCTTC. Amino acids: CASSRGGQLGSYNEQFF.

V gene TRBV27 combines with J gene TRBJ2-7, with D perhaps TRBD1 (6 bases). The CDR3 spans 15 residues. Trimming stripped 5 bases from V and 7 bases from J, with 21 bases between. Germline lookup yields CDR1 MNHEY and CDR2 SMNVEV (reference sequence). CDR3 sequence reads: CASSPLGAGEPEQYF. The CDR3 DNA is TGTGCCAGCAGTCCCCTTGGGGCAGGGGAGCCGGAGCAGTACTTC.

The rearrangement joins TRBV6-2 or TRBV6-3 to TRBJ1-1; perhaps TRBD1 as D (6 bases). This CDR3 is built from 16 residues. The germline gives CDR1 MNHEY, CDR2 SVGEGT. V was shortened by 4 bases and J by 6 bases, with 21 bases between the two germline ends. CDR3 coding DNA: TGTGCCAGCAGTTGGGGTATCGGGACAAAAGTTGCTGAAGCTTTCTTT. The encoded protein is CASSWGIGTKVAEAFF.

The chain uses TRBV30 and TRBJ2-1; tentatively, D is TRBD2 (5 bases). Trimming stripped 4 bases from V and 2 bases from J, with 12 bases between. The CDR3 contains 14 residues. Germline V CDR1 and CDR2: GTSNPN, SVGIG (reference sequence). The CDR3 region has the DNA TGTGCCTGGACAAACGGGAATACCTACAATGAGCAGTTCTTC. Translated, it gives CAWTNGNTYNEQFF. Combining the CDR3 with reference TRBV30 and TRBJ2-1 gives the whole variable domain SQTIHQWPATLVQPVGSPLSLECTVEGTSNPNLYWYRQAAGRGLQLLFYSVGIGQISSEVPQNLSASRPQDRQFILSSKKLLLSDSGFYLCAWTNGNTYNEQFFGPGTRLTVL.